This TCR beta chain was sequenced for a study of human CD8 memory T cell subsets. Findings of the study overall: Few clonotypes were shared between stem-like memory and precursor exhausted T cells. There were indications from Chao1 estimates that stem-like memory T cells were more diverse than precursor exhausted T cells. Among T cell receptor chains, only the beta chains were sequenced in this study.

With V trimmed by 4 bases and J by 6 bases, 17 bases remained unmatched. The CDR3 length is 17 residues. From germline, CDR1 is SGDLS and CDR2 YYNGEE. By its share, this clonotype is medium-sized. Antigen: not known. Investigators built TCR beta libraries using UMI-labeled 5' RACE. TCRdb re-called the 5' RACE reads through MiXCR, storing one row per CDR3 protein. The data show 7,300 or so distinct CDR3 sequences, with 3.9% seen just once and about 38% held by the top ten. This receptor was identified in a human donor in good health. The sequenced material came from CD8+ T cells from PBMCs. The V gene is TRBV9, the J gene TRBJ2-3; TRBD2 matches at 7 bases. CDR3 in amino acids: CASSPLGGAGVRDTQYF. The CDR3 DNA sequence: TGTGCCAGCAGCCCTTTGGGCGGGGCGGGAGTGAGGGATACGCAGTATTTT. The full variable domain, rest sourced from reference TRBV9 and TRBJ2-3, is DSGVTQTPKHLITATGQRVTLRCSPRSGDLSVYWYQQSLDQGLQFLIQYYNGEERAKGNILERFSAQQFPDLHSELNLSSLELGDSALYFCASSPLGGAGVRDTQYFGPGTRLTVL.